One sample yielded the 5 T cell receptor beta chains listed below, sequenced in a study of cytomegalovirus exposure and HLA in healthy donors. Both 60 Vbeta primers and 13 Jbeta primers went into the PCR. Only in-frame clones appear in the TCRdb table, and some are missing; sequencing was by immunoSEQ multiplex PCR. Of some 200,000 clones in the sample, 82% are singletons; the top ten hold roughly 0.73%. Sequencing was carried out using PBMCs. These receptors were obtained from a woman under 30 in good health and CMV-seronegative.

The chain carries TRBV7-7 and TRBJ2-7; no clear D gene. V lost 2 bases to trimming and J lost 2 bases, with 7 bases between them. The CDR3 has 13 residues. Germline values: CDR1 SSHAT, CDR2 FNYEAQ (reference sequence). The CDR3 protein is CASSLTEAYEQYF. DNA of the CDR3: TGTGCCAGCAGCTTAACAGAAGCCTACGAGCAGTACTTC.

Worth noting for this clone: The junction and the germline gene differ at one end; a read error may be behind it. CDR3 nucleotide sequence: TGTTCCAGCAGCTCCCAGGGTTATGGCTACACCTTC. Translation gives CSSSSQGYGYTF. This rearrangement joins TRBV7-9 to TRBJ1-2; a possible D gene is TRBD1 (5 bases). Germline V gene lookup returns CDR1 SEHNR and CDR2 FQNEAQ (reference sequence). CDR3 length equals 12 residues.

CDR3 nucleotides: TGTGCCAGCAGTTACTTCGGGACTAGCGGTTACAATGAGCAGTTCTTC. It is translated as CASSYFGTSGYNEQFF. The V gene is TRBV6-5, the J gene TRBJ2-1, with 11 nucleotides matching TRBD2. In germline, CDR1 is MNHEY, CDR2 SVGAGI. The length of the CDR3 is 16 residues. V lost 1 base and J lost 4; bases outside the gene matches: 3.

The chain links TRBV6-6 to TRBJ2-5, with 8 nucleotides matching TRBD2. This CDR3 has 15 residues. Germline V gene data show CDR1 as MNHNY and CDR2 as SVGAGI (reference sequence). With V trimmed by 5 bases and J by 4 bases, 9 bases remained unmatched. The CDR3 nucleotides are TGTGCCAGCAGTGCTGGACTAGCAAGCGGAGAGACCCAGTACTTC. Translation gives CASSAGLASGETQYF.

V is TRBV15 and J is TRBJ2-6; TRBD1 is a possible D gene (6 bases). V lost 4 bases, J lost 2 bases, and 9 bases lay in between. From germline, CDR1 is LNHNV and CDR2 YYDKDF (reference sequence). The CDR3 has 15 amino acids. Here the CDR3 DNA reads TGTGCCACCAGCAAACAGGGAACTGGGGCCAACGTCCTGACTTTC. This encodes CATSKQGTGANVLTF. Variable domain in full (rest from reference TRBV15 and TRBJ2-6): DAMVIQNPRYQVTQFGKPVTLSCSQTLNHNVMYWYQQKSSQAPKLLFHYYDKDFNNEADTPDNFQSRRPNTSFCFLDIRSPGLGDTAMYLCATSKQGTGANVLTFGAGSRLTVL.